Listed below are T cell receptor beta chains from one sample, sequenced in a study of Graves' ophthalmopathy and Graves' hyperthyroidism. A single record per CDR3 protein comes from TCRdb applying MiXCR to the multiplex PCR reads. There are about 550,000 distinct CDR3 sequences in the sample; 35% to 45% occur only once, and about 4% lies in the top ten. Source material: peripheral blood or thyroid tissue (not recorded which). The origin of the receptors is an adult man with Graves' hyperthyroidism. The CDR3 runs from the conserved cysteine through the conserved F or W. The order of the fields is V gene, J gene, clone size, D gene, CDR3 DNA, CDR3 protein. The D gene is left open where the match is weak. Not all rows give a size; the values are once, few, many and, for expanded clones, a class.

>TRBV12-3/TRBV12-4|TRBJ1-6|.|.
TGTGCCAGCAGTTTAGCGTTGCTAGGCGGACGTCCCCTCCACTTT
CASSLALLGGRPLHF
>TRBV29-1|TRBJ2-3|.|.
TGCAGCGTTGTGCTAGCTGGACCAGATACGCAGTATTTT
CSVVLAGPDTQYF
>TRBV20-1|TRBJ2-3|once|.
TGCAGTGCTAGTGGGGGACGAGAAGATACGCAGTATTTT
CSASGGREDTQYF
>TRBV12-3/TRBV12-4|TRBJ2-7|.|.
TGTGCCAGCAGACCGGGGACCGATCTCAGCGAGCAGTACTTC
CASRPGTDLSEQYF
>TRBV20-1|TRBJ2-3|.|TRBD2
TGCAGTGCTAGAGATGGACTAGCGGATAACACAGATACGCAGTATTTT
CSARDGLADNTDTQYF
>TRBV4-1|TRBJ1-2|many|.
TGCGCCAGCAGCCAAGATTACGATCAGGGTGGTGGCTACACCTTC
CASSQDYDQGGGYTF
>TRBV10-1|TRBJ2-7|few|TRBD2
TGCGCCAGCAGTGACCAGACTAGCGGGGTTGACGAGCAGTACTTC
CASSDQTSGVDEQYF
>TRBV20-1|TRBJ1-1|.|TRBD1
TGCAGTGCTACCGGACAGGTAATTCCTGAAGCTTTCTTT
CSATGQVIPEAFF
>TRBV7-2|TRBJ2-7|many|.
TGTGCCAGCAGCTTAGCAGTTCTGGCCTCCTACGAGCAGTACTTC
CASSLAVLASYEQYF
>TRBV29-1|TRBJ2-5|.|.
TGCGGCATTTTCGGAACAGGGTTGGAGACTCAGTACTTC
CGIFGTGLETQYF
>TRBV12-3/TRBV12-4|TRBJ2-7|many|.
TGTGCCAGCAGTTTATTTGAGGTTACCTACGAGCAGTACTTC
CASSLFEVTYEQYF
>TRBV28|TRBJ1-4|.|.
TGTGCCAGCAGTGCAGGGTGGGGGACTAATGAAAAACTGTTTTTT
CASSAGWGTNEKLFF
>TRBV6-5|TRBJ2-5|many|.
TGTGCCAGCAGCTCCGAATTCGGGGAGACCCAGTACTTC
CASSSEFGETQYF
>TRBV9|TRBJ1-3|many|.
TGTGCCAGCAGCGTAGTGTCGGAGGTGAGGGCCGGAAACACCATATATTTT
CASSVVSEVRAGNTIYF
>TRBV24-1|TRBJ2-2|many|TRBD1
TGTGCCACCAGTGACCCGACAGGGGCCGACCTTTCGAACACCGGGGAGCTGTTTTTT
CATSDPTGADLSNTGELFF
>TRBV29-1|TRBJ1-2|many|TRBD1
TGCAGCGCCGACCCGGACAGGGTAGGAGATGGCTACACCTTC
CSADPDRVGDGYTF
>TRBV6-1|TRBJ1-4|.|TRBD1
TGTGCCAGCAGGGACAGGAGTGAGGCAACTAATGAAAAACTGTTTTTT
CASRDRSEATNEKLFF
>TRBV14|TRBJ1-4|.|TRBD1
TGTGCCAGCAGCGGGACAGTCGAAAAACTGTTTTTT
CASSGTVEKLFF
>TRBV9|TRBJ1-3|few|.
TGTGCCAGCAGTGCCATTGCTGGCCGCTCTGGAAACACCATATATTTT
CASSAIAGRSGNTIYF
>TRBV29-1|TRBJ1-3|.|.
TGCAGCGTCAGAAGTCCGAACACCATATATTTT
CSVRSPNTIYF
>TRBV7-3|TRBJ1-2|.|TRBD1
TGTGCCAGCAGCACATCGGGACAGGGAATTGGCTACACCTTC
CASSTSGQGIGYTF
>TRBV18|TRBJ2-6|.|TRBD1
TGTGCCAGCTCACCTCTCTCAGGGGGCGAAGTGCGCTCTGGGGCCAACGTCCTGACTTTC
CASSPLSGGEVRSGANVLTF
>TRBV10-1|TRBJ2-7|many|.
TGCGCCAGCAGTGAAGCCGGAACTAGCCCGTACGAGCAGTACTTC
CASSEAGTSPYEQYF
>TRBV7-9|TRBJ1-2|many|TRBD1
TGTGCCAGCAGCTCGTCCAACAGGGGTTTGAACTATGGCTACACCTTC
CASSSSNRGLNYGYTF
>TRBV7-8|TRBJ1-5|.|TRBD1
TGTGCCAGCAGCTCGGACAGGGGGCCGGGCAATCAGCCCCAGCATTTT
CASSSDRGPGNQPQHF
>TRBV24-1|TRBJ1-5|many|.
TGTGCCCCAACCCGGGCCCCAGGGAGTCAGCCCCAGCATTTT
CAPTRAPGSQPQHF
>TRBV5-6|TRBJ2-7|few|TRBD1
TGTGCCAGCAGCTTTGGACAGGGGGTATACGGGCAGTACTTC
CASSFGQGVYGQYF
>TRBV29-1|TRBJ2-2|.|.
TGCAGCGTGCGCGTTTCGGGACATAACACCGGGAAGCTGTTTTTT
CSVRVSGHNTGKLFF
>TRBV9|TRBJ2-6|many|.
TGTGCCAGCAGCGTAGCAGGGACGGGTCTAGGTGGGGCCAACGTCCTGACTTTC
CASSVAGTGLGGANVLTF
>TRBV5-6|TRBJ2-5|few|TRBD2
TGTGCCAGCAGCGGCCTACTCGGGGGGGCCTGGCAAGAGACCCAGTACTTC
CASSGLLGGAWQETQYF
>TRBV27|TRBJ2-7|many|TRBD1
TGTGCCAGCTACGGGGACAGCTCCTACGAGCAGTACTTC
CASYGDSSYEQYF
>TRBV5-4|TRBJ1-1|few|.
TGTGCCAGCAGCGGTAAGGGGAGTAGTGAAGCTTTCTTT
CASSGKGSSEAFF
>TRBV28|TRBJ2-2|.|.
TGTGCCAGCAGTTTCGGTCGCGGTACGAACACCGGGGAGCTGTTTTTT
CASSFGRGTNTGELFF
>TRBV6-1|TRBJ2-7|few|.
TGTGCCAGCAAGCCGGGCCACAACTCCTACGAGCAGTACTTC
CASKPGHNSYEQYF
>TRBV7-3|TRBJ2-7|few|.
TGTGCCAGCGGCGCTCTAGTGAGTGGCTACGAGCAGTACTTC
CASGALVSGYEQYF
>TRBV7-9|TRBJ2-7|many|.
TGTGCCAGCAGCTTTTCGCTGACTCTGGAGCAGTACTTC
CASSFSLTLEQYF
>TRBV2|TRBJ1-1|many|TRBD1
TGTGCCAGCAGTATTACCCGGGACAGGGCGAACACTGAAGCTTTCTTT
CASSITRDRANTEAFF
>TRBV6-6|TRBJ1-2|many|TRBD1
TGTGCCAGCAGACGAGGACAGGAGAACTATGGCTACACCTTC
CASRRGQENYGYTF
>TRBV19|TRBJ1-2|.|TRBD1
TGTGCCACACGTTACCACCCGGGACAGAACTATGGCTACACCTTC
CATRYHPGQNYGYTF
>TRBV20-1|TRBJ2-7|many|.
TGCAGTGCTAGGGGTGGGGTCTCCTACGAGCAGTACTTC
CSARGGVSYEQYF
>TRBV7-2|TRBJ2-7|.|.
TGTGCCAGCAGCGCCCTGAGGGGGGACTACGAGCAGTACTTC
CASSALRGDYEQYF
>TRBV9|TRBJ2-2|many|.
TGTGCCAGCAGCGCGAACACCGGGGAGCTGTTTTTT
CASSANTGELFF
>TRBV15|TRBJ1-1|many|.
TGTGCCACCAGCAGAGATCGAATGGGCACTGAAGCTTTCTTT
CATSRDRMGTEAFF
>TRBV20-1|TRBJ1-1|many|TRBD1
TGCAGTGCTGACGGGACAGGGGGCTTAAACACTGAAGCTTTCTTT
CSADGTGGLNTEAFF
>TRBV12-3/TRBV12-4|TRBJ1-2|few|TRBD1
TGTGCCAGCAGTTTAATGCAGGGGGTTAACTATGGCTACACCTTC
CASSLMQGVNYGYTF
>TRBV11-2|TRBJ2-7|many|.
TGTGCCAGCAGCTTAGGAGGAGTAGGTAACGAGCAGTACTTC
CASSLGGVGNEQYF
>TRBV5-5|TRBJ2-1|.|TRBD2
TGTGCCAGCAGCTTTACGAGCGGGGGTTGGTCCTACAATGAGCAGTTCTTC
CASSFTSGGWSYNEQFF
>TRBV5-1|TRBJ2-5|.|TRBD1
TGCGCCAGCAGCTTGTTGGGGACAGGGCAAGAGACCCAGTACTTC
CASSLLGTGQETQYF
>TRBV14|TRBJ1-4|many|TRBD1
TGTGCCAGCAGCCAACGGACAGGGGGCTATGAAAAACTGTTTTTT
CASSQRTGGYEKLFF
>TRBV29-1|TRBJ2-7|.|TRBD2
TGCAGCGGTGGGCGGGGGGCGCCGGGGGAGCAGTACTTC
CSGGRGAPGEQYF
>TRBV7-6|TRBJ2-1|.|TRBD2
TGTGCCAGCAGTAGACTGGGACTAGCGGGGGCGGGTGAGCAGTTCTTC
CASSRLGLAGAGEQFF